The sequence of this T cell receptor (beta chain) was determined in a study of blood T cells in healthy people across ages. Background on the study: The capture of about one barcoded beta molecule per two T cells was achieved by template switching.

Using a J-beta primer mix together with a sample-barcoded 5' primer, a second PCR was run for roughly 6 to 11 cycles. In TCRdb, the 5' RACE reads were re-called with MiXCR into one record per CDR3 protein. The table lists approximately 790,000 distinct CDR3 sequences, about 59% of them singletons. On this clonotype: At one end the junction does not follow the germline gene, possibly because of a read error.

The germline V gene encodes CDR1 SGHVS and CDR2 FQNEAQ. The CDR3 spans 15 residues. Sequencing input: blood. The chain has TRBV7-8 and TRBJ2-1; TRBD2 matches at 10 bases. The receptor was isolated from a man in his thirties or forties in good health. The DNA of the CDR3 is TGTACCAGCAGCTCGGCTAGCGGGGGCGTCAGGGAGCAGTTCTTC. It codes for CTSSSASGGVREQFF. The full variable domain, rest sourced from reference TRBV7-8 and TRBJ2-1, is GAGVSQSPRYKVAKRGQDVALRCDPISGHVSLFWYQQALGQGPEFLTYFQNEAQLDKSGLPSDRFFAERPEGSVSTLKIQRTQQEDSAVYLCTSSSASGGVREQFFGPGTRLTVL.